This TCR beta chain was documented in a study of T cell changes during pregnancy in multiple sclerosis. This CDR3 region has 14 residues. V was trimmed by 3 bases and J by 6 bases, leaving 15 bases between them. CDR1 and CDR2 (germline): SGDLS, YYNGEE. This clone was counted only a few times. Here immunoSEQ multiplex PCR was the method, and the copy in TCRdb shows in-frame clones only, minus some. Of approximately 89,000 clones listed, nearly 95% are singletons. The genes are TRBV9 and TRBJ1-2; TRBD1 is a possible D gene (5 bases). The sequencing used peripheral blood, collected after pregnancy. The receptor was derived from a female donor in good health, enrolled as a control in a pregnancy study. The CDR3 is CASSAGGSINGYTF. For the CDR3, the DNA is TGTGCCAGCAGCGCGGGGGGAAGCATTAATGGCTACACCTTC.